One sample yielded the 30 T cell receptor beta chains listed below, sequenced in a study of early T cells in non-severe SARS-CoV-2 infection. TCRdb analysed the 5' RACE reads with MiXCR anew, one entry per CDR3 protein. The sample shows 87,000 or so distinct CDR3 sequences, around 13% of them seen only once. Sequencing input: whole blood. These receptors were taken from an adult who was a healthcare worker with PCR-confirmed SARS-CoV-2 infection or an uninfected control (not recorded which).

The CDR3 region is CASSPGILSTDTQYF. In nucleotides, the CDR3 is TGTGCCAGCTCACCAGGCATCCTAAGCACAGATACGCAGTATTTT. The genes are TRBV18 and TRBJ2-3; D not resolved. This CDR3 comprises 15 residues. V lost 2 bases and J lost 0, with 9 bases in between. CDR1 and CDR2 (germline): KGHSH, LQKENI.

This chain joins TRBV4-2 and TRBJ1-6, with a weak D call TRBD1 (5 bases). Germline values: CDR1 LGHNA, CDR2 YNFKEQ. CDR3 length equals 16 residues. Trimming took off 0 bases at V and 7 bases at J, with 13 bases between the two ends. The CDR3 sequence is CASSQDVGRGNSPLHF. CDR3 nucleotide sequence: TGTGCCAGCAGCCAAGATGTGGGGCGGGGGAATTCACCCCTCCACTTT.

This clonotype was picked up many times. The CDR3 coding sequence is TGCGCCAGCAGCTCCGGGACGGGCACCTACGAGCAGTACTTC. It is translated as CASSSGTGTYEQYF. This chain links TRBV5-1 with TRBJ2-7; D might be TRBD1 or TRBD2, each matching 5 bases. CDR3 length: 14 amino acids. Trimming removed 3 bases at V and 2 bases at J, with 12 bases between. Germline V CDR1 and CDR2: SGHRS, YFSETQ.

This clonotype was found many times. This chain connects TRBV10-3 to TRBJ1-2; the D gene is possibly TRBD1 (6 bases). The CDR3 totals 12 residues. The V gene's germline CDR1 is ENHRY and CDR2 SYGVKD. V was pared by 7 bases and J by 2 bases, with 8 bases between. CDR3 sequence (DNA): TGTGCCATCACTACAGGGAACTATGGCTACACCTTC. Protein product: CAITTGNYGYTF.

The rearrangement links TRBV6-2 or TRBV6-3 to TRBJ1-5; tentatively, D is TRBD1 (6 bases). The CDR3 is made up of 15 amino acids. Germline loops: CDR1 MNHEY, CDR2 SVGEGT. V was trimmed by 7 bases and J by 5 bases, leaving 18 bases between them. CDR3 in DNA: TGTGCCAGCACTCCGAGGGGGGATACCTATCAGCCCCAGCATTTT. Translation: CASTPRGDTYQPQHF.

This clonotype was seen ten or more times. The CDR3 DNA follows: TGTGCCAGCAGCTCAGGGACAGGAACCTACAATGAGCAGTTCTTC. Its translation: CASSSGTGTYNEQFF. J is TRBJ2-1 and V is TRBV9; TRBD1 matches 8 bases. V dropped 4 bases and J dropped 2; count of bases not matched to a gene: 5. Germline CDR1 reads SGDLS; CDR2 reads YYNGEE. This CDR3 contains 15 residues.

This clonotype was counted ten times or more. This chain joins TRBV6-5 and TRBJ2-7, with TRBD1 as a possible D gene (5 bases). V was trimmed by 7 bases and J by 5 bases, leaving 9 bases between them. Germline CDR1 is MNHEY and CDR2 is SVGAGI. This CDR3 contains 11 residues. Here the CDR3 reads CASTGIHEQYF. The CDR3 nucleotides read TGTGCCAGCACAGGGATCCACGAGCAGTACTTC.

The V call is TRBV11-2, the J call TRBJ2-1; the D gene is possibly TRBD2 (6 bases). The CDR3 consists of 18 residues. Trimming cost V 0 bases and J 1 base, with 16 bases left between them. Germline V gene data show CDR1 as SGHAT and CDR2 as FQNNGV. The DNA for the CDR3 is TGTGCCAGCAGCTTAGATAGAAGCGGGCTGGGATCCTACAATGAGCAGTTCTTC. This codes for CASSLDRSGLGSYNEQFF.

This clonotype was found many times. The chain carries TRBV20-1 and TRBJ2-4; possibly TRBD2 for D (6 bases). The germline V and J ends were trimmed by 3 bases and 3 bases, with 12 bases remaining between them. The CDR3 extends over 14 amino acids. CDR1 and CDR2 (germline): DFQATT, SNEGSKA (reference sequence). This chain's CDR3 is CSASVGRGKNIQYF. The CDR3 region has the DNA TGCAGTGCTAGTGTAGGGCGGGGCAAAAACATTCAGTACTTC.

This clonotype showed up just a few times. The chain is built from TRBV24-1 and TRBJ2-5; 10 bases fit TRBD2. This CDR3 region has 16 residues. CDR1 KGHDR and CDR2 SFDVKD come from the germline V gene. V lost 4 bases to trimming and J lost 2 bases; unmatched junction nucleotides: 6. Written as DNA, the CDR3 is TGTGCCACCAGTGAACTTACTAGCGGGGATCAAGAGACCCAGTACTTC. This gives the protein CATSELTSGDQETQYF.

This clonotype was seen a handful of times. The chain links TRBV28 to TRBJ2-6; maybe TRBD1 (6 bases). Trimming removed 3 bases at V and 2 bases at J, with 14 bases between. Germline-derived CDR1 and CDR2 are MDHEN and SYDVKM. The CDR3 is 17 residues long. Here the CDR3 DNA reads TGTGCCAGCAGTTTCCCTGTCGGACAGACTGGGGCCAACGTCCTGACTTTC. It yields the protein CASSFPVGQTGANVLTF.

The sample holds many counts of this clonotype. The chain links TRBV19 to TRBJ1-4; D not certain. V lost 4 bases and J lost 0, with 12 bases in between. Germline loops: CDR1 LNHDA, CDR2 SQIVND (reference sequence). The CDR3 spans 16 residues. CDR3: CASSSGWITTNEKLFF. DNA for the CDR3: TGTGCCAGTAGTAGTGGATGGATTACAACTAATGAAAAACTGTTTTTT.

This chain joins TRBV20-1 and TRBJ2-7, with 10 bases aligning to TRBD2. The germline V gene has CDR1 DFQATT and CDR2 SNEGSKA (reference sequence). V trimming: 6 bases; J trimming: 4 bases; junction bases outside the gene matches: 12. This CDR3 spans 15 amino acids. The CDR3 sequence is CSAVSPLAGAYEQYF. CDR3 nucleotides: TGCAGTGCCGTGTCCCCCCTAGCGGGGGCATACGAGCAGTACTTC.

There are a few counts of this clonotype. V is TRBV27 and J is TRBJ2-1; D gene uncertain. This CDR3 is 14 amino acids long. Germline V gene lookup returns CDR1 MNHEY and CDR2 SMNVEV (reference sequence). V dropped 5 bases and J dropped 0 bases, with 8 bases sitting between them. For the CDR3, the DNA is TGTGCCAGCAGTCTGGGCCTCTCCTACAATGAGCAGTTCTTC. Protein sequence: CASSLGLSYNEQFF.

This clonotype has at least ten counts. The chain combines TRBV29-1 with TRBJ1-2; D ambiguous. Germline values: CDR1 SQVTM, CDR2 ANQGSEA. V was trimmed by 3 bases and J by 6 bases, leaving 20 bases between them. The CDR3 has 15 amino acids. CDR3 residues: CSVDWTFGAADGYTF. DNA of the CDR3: TGCAGCGTTGATTGGACCTTTGGTGCAGCTGATGGCTACACCTTC.

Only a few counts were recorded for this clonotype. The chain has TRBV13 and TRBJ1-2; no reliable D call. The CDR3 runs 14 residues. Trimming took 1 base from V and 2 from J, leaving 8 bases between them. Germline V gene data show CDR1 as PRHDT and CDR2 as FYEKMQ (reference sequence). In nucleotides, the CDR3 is TGTGCCAGCAGCTTAGCGGTAGGGAACTATGGCTACACCTTC. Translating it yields CASSLAVGNYGYTF.

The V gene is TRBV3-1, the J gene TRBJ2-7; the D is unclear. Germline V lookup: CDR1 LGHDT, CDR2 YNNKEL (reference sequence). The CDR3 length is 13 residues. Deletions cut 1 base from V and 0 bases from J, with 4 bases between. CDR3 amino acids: CASSQVVSYEQYF. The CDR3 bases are TGTGCCAGCAGCCAAGTGGTCTCCTACGAGCAGTACTTC.

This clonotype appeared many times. Written as DNA, the CDR3 is TGTGCCAGCACCGCAGGAACCCACGAGCAGTACTTC. Its protein product is CASTAGTHEQYF. The V and J genes are TRBV27 and TRBJ2-7; D is unclear. The V gene lost 7 bases and the J gene lost 5 bases, with 12 bases spanning the gap. This CDR3 region has 12 residues. The V gene's germline CDR1 is MNHEY and CDR2 SMNVEV (reference sequence).

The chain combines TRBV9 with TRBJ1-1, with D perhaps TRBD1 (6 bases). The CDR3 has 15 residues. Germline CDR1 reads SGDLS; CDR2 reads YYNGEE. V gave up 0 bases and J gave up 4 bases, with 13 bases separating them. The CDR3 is CASSVGGTGITEAFF. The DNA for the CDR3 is TGTGCCAGCAGCGTAGGAGGAACAGGGATCACTGAAGCTTTCTTT.

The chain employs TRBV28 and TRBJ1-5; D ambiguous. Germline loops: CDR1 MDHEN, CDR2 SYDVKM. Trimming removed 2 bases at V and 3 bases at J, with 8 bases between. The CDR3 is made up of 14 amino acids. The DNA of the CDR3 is TGTGCCAGCAGTTTAACGGTCGCCAATCAGCCCCAGCATTTT. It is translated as CASSLTVANQPQHF.

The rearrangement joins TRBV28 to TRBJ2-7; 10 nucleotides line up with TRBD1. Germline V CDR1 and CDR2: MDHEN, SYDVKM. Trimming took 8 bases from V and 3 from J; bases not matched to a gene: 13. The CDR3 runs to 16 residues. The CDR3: CASASVDRGRVYEQYF. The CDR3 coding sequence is TGTGCCAGCGCCTCCGTCGACAGGGGGCGAGTCTACGAGCAGTACTTC.

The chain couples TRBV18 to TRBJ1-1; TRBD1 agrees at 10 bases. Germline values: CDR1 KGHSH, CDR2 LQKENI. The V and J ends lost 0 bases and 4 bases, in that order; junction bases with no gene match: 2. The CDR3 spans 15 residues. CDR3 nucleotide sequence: TGTGCCAGCTCACCACCGGGACAGGGGATCACTGAAGCTTTCTTT. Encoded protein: CASSPPGQGITEAFF.

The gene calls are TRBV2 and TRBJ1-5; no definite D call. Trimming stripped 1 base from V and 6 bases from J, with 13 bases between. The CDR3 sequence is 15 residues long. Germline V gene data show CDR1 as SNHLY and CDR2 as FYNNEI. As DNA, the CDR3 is TGTGCCAGCAGTGAAGATAGGGCAAGAGGTCAGCCCCAGCATTTT. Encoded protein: CASSEDRARGQPQHF.

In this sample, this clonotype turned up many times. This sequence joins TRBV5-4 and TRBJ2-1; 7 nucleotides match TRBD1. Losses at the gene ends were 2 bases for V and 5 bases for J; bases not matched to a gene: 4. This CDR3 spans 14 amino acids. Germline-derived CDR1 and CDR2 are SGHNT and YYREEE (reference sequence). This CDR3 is CASSFWGQNNEQFF. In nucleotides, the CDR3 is TGTGCCAGCAGCTTCTGGGGACAGAACAATGAGCAGTTCTTC. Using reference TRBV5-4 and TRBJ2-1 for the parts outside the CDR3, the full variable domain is ETGVTQSPTHLIKTRGQQVTLRCSSQSGHNTVSWYQQALGQGPQFIFQYYREEENGRGNFPPRFSGLQFPNYSSELNVNALELDDSALYLCASSFWGQNNEQFFGPGTRLTVL.

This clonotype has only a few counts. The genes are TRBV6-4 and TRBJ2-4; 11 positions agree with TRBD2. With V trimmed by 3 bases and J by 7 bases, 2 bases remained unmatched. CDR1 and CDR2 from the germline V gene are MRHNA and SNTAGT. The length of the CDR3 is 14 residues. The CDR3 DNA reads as TGTGCCAGCAGTGAGACTAGCGGGGTGAACATTCAGTACTTC. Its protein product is CASSETSGVNIQYF.

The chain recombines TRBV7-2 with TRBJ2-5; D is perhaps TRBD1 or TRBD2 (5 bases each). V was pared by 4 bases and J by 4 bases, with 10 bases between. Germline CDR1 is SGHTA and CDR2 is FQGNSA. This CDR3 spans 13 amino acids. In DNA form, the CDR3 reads TGTGCCAGCAGCTCGGGGACCTTAGAGACCCAGTACTTC. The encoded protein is CASSSGTLETQYF.

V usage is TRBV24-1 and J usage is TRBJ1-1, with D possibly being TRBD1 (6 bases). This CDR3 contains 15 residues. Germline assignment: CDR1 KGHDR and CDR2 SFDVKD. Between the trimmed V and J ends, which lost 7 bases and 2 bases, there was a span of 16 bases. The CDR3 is CATSPKGRGNTEAFF. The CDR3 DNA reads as TGTGCCACCAGCCCCAAAGGCAGGGGAAACACTGAAGCTTTCTTT.

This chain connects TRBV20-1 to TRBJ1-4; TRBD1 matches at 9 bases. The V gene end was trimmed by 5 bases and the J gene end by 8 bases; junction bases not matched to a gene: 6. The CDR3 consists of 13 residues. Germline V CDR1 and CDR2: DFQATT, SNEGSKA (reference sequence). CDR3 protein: CSAGDRAWEKLFF. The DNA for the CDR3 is TGCAGTGCTGGGGACAGGGCATGGGAAAAACTGTTTTTT.

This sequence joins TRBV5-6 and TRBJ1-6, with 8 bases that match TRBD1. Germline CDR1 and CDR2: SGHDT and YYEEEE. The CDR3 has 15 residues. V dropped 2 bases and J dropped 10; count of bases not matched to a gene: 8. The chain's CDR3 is CASSFQGASRSPLHF. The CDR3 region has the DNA TGTGCCAGCAGCTTCCAGGGGGCGTCTCGCTCACCCCTCCACTTT. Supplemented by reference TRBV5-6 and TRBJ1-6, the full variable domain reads DAGVTQSPTHLIKTRGQQVTLRCSPKSGHDTVSWYQQALGQGPQFIFQYYEEEERQRGNFPDRFSGHQFPNYSSELNVNALLLGDSALYLCASSFQGASRSPLHFGNGTRLTVT.

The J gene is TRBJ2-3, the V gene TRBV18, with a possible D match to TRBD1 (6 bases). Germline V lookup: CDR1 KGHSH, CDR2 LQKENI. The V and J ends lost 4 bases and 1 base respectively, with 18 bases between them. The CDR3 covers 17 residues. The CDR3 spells CASSHPSKGVGTDTQYF. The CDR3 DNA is TGTGCCAGCTCACACCCCTCTAAGGGGGTGGGCACAGATACGCAGTATTTT. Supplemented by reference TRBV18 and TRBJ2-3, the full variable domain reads NAGVMQNPRHLVRRRGQEARLRCSPMKGHSHVYWYRQLPEEGLKFMVYLQKENIIDESGMPKERFSAEFPKEGPSILRIQQVVRGDSAAYFCASSHPSKGVGTDTQYFGPGTRLTVL.